This T cell receptor beta chain comes out of a study of cytomegalovirus exposure and HLA in healthy donors. Study-wide results and limits: Solely CMV serostatus was available to characterize immune exposure.

In the PCR, 60 Vbeta and 13 Jbeta primers were used. Produced via immunoSEQ multiplex PCR; TCRdb's table is partial and in-frame only. Of 90,000 to 110,000 clones in the sample, 83% are singletons; the top ten hold roughly 6.1%. Of note for this clone: The antigen remains unidentified.

Sequencing was carried out using PBMCs. The sequence was collected from a man between 18 and 29 years old in good health and CMV-seronegative.

For the CDR3, the DNA is TGTGCCAGCTGGGCCCGGGGACAGGTGAACACTGAAGCTTTCTTT. Translated, it gives CASWARGQVNTEAFF. The chain joins TRBV7-8 to TRBJ1-1; 8 positions agree with TRBD1. Looked up from germline, CDR1 is SGHVS and CDR2 is FQNEAQ. With V trimmed by 8 bases and J by 0 bases, 8 bases remained unmatched. This CDR3 is built from 15 residues. Full variable domain (outside the CDR3, taken from reference TRBV7-8 and TRBJ1-1): GAGVSQSPRYKVAKRGQDVALRCDPISGHVSLFWYQQALGQGPEFLTYFQNEAQLDKSGLPSDRFFAERPEGSVSTLKIQRTQQEDSAVYLCASWARGQVNTEAFFGQGTRLTVV.